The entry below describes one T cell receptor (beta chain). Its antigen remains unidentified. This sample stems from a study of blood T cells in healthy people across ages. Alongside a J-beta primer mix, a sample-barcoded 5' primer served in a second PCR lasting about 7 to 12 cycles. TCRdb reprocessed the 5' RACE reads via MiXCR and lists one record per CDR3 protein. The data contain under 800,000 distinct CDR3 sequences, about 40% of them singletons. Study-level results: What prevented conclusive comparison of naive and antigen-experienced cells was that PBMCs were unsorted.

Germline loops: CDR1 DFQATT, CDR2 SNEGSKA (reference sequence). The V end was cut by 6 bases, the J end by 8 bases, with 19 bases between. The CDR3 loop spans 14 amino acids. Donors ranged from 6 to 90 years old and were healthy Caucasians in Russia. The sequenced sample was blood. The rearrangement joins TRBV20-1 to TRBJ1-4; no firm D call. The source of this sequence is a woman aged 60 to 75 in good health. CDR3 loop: CSATSGRTGEKLFF. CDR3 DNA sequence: TGCAGTGCCACATCCGGGCGGACGGGGGAAAAACTGTTTTTT.